The 11 T cell receptor beta chains presented below share a single source sample, sequenced in a study of spatial heterogeneity in lung cancer. Study outcomes and limitations: One measure, the expanded intratumoral alpha and beta TCR count, tracked tumor mutation counts.

TCRdb re-analysed the 5' RACE reads in MiXCR, keeping a single row per CDR3 protein. Of about 1,800 distinct CDR3 sequences in the sample, around 9% are singletons; the top ten hold roughly 10%. The time point here: sample taken at primary tumor resection. These receptors' antigens are unknown. Sample: lung tumor tissue, taken at surgery. The source is a female donor with early-stage non-small cell lung cancer.

By share of the sample, this clonotype is medium-sized. V and J are TRBV30 and TRBJ2-7; D is perhaps TRBD2 (6 bases). The CDR3 length is 14 residues. Trimming shortened V by 2 bases and J by 0 bases, and 11 bases separated the two germline ends. CDR1 and CDR2 from the germline V gene are GTSNPN and SVGIG (reference sequence). The CDR3 is CAWSSGGSSYEQYF. Here the CDR3 DNA reads TGTGCCTGGAGTTCTGGAGGGAGCTCCTACGAGCAGTACTTC.

This clonotype is labeled medium-sized. The chain carries TRBV5-1 and TRBJ2-3; perhaps TRBD2 as D (6 bases). The CDR3 covers 17 residues. The germline CDR1 and CDR2 sequences are SGHRS and YFSETQ. The germline V and J ends were trimmed by 4 bases and 3 bases, with 21 bases remaining between them. The CDR3 DNA is TGCGCCAGCAGCATGGGTGGGCGGGAACTTCGGACAGATACGCAGTATTTT. Amino acids: CASSMGGRELRTDTQYF.

In its sample, this clonotype is medium-sized. The rearrangement uses TRBV15 and TRBJ2-3; D is uncertain. Trimming left V 0 bases short and J 4 bases short, with 14 bases between. Germline V gives CDR1 LNHNV, CDR2 YYDKDF (reference sequence). CDR3 length equals 16 residues. The CDR3 here is CATSRDIVFPADTQYF. The DNA of the CDR3 is TGTGCCACCAGCAGAGATATAGTTTTCCCCGCAGATACGCAGTATTTT.

This clonotype ranks as medium-sized (0.01 to 0.1%). The V call is TRBV20-1, the J call TRBJ2-3; 9 nucleotides align to TRBD2. Germline trimming cut 6 bases from V and 5 bases from J; bases unmatched to any gene: 12. The CDR3 has 15 residues. Germline V CDR1 and CDR2: DFQATT, SNEGSKA (reference sequence). Here the CDR3 DNA reads TGCAGTGCCGAGAGGGCGGGGGGGTATGAAGATACGCAGTATTTT. Translated, it gives CSAERAGGYEDTQYF.

By share, this clonotype counts as medium-sized (0.01 to 0.1%). The chain carries TRBV5-1 and TRBJ1-2; 10 nucleotides align to TRBD1. J lost 5 bases, V lost 1 base, and 5 bases had no gene match. Germline CDR1 and CDR2: SGHRS and YFSETQ. The CDR3 extends over 15 amino acids. The CDR3 sequence is CASSLMPGQGYGYTF. In nucleotides, the CDR3 is TGCGCCAGCAGCTTGATGCCGGGACAGGGGTATGGCTACACCTTC.

This clonotype is deemed medium-sized. The V and J genes are TRBV20-1 and TRBJ2-2, with 9 bases matching TRBD1. CDR1 is DFQATT, CDR2 SNEGSKA, per germline (reference sequence). This CDR3 contains 14 residues. With 8 bases clipped from V and 6 bases from J, the junction kept 10 bases outside the gene matches. The CDR3 spells CSREGQGTPGELFF. CDR3 nucleotide sequence: TGCAGTAGAGAGGGACAGGGTACACCCGGGGAGCTGTTTTTT.

By share, this clonotype counts as large. The chain joins TRBV5-4 to TRBJ2-3, with D tentatively TRBD2 (6 bases). Germline CDR1 reads SGHNT; CDR2 reads YYREEE (reference sequence). Deletions cut 4 bases from V and 2 bases from J, with 14 bases between. This CDR3 is built from 15 residues. CDR3 region: CASSRPGLDTDTQYF. For the CDR3, the DNA is TGTGCCAGCAGCAGACCGGGACTCGACACAGATACGCAGTATTTT. Based on the CDR3 plus reference TRBV5-4 and TRBJ2-3, the full variable domain is ETGVTQSPTHLIKTRGQQVTLRCSSQSGHNTVSWYQQALGQGPQFIFQYYREEENGRGNFPPRFSGLQFPNYSSELNVNALELDDSALYLCASSRPGLDTDTQYFGPGTRLTVL.

The chain employs TRBV3-1 and TRBJ1-2; D gene ambiguous. Trimming left V 0 bases short and J 7 bases short, with 3 bases between. The CDR3 runs 11 residues. Germline lookup yields CDR1 LGHDT and CDR2 YNNKEL (reference sequence). The CDR3: CASSQEAGYTF. The CDR3 DNA is TGTGCCAGCAGCCAAGAGGCTGGCTACACCTTC.

Of note for this clonotype: Just one base apart from a much larger clone, this may be a read error. The chain carries TRBV3-1 and TRBJ2-7; D is possibly TRBD2 (6 bases). This CDR3 comprises 16 residues. Germline CDR1 and CDR2: LGHDT and YNNKEL (reference sequence). The CDR3 DNA sequence: TGTGTCAGCAGCCACAGAGGCGGGAAGCTAGCCTACGAGCAGTACTTC. It translates to CVSSHRGGKLAYEQYF.

By sample fraction, this clonotype is large (0.1 to 1%). V is TRBV7-7 and J is TRBJ2-3; D perhaps matches TRBD2 (5 bases). Trimming took 8 bases from V and 4 from J, leaving 13 bases between them. Germline V gene lookup returns CDR1 SSHAT and CDR2 FNYEAQ (reference sequence). The CDR3 loop spans 13 amino acids. The CDR3 is CASAASGADTQYF. CDR3 DNA: TGTGCCAGCGCAGCTTCCGGGGCAGATACGCAGTATTTT.

By share, this clonotype counts as medium-sized. The rearrangement joins TRBV30 to TRBJ2-6, with unresolved D. V shed 2 bases and J shed 0 bases, with 2 bases lying between them. This CDR3 has 13 amino acids. The V gene's germline CDR1 is GTSNPN and CDR2 SVGIG (reference sequence). The CDR3 is CAWSSSGANVLTF. CDR3 sequence (DNA): TGTGCCTGGAGTAGCTCTGGGGCCAACGTCCTGACTTTC.